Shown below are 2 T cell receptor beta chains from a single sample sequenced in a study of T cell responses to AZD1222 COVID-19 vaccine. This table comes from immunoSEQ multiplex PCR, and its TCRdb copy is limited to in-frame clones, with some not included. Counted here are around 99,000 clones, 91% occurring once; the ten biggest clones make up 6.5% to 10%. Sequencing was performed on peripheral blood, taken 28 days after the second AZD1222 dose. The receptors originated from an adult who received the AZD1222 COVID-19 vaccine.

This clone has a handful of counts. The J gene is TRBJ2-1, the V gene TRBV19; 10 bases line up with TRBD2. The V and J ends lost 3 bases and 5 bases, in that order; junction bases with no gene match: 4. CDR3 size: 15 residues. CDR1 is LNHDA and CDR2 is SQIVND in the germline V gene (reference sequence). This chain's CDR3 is CASSIQLAGNNEQFF. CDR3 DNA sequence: TGTGCCAGTAGTATTCAACTAGCGGGAAACAATGAGCAGTTCTTC.

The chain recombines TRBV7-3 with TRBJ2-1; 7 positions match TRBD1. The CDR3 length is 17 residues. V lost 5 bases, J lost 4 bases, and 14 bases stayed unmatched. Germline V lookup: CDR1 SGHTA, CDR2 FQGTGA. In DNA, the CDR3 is TGTGCCAGCAGCAAGATTCCCGGGACAGTGAGTTACAATGAGCAGTTCTTC. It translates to CASSKIPGTVSYNEQFF. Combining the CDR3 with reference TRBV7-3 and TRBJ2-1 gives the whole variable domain GAGVSQTPSNKVTEKGKYVELRCDPISGHTALYWYRQSLGQGPEFLIYFQGTGAADDSGLPNDRFFAVRPEGSVSTLKIQRTERGDSAVYLCASSKIPGTVSYNEQFFGPGTRLTVL.